A single sample gave rise to the 23 T cell receptor beta chains below, sequenced in a study of cytomegalovirus exposure and HLA in healthy donors. The PCR used 60 Vbeta and 13 Jbeta primers. Produced via immunoSEQ multiplex PCR; TCRdb's table is partial and in-frame only. The table records roughly 120,000 clones, 67% of them present only once. The source material was PBMCs. The receptors come from a man in his late teens or twenties in good health and CMV-seropositive.

This clone was seen more than once but under ten times. V and J are TRBV5-1 and TRBJ2-1; maybe TRBD2 (7 bases). V was clipped by 4 bases and J by 2 bases, with 13 bases between them. Germline values: CDR1 SGHRS, CDR2 YFSETQ. This CDR3 spans 15 amino acids. The CDR3 nucleotides read TGCGCCAGCAGCCGCCCGGGGGGCCCCTACAATGAGCAGTTCTTC. This encodes CASSRPGGPYNEQFF. The complete variable domain, with remaining parts taken from reference TRBV5-1 and TRBJ2-1, reads KAGVTQTPRYLIKTRGQQVTLSCSPISGHRSVSWYQQTPGQGLQFLFEYFSETQRNKGNFPGRFSGRQFSNSRSEMNVSTLELGDSALYLCASSRPGGPYNEQFFGPGTRLTVL.

The rearrangement links TRBV5-1 to TRBJ1-6; 7 bases are a match to TRBD1. In germline, CDR1 is SGHRS, CDR2 YFSETQ. The CDR3 consists of 15 residues. The V segment lost 2 bases and the J segment 6 bases; nucleotides outside the gene matches: 5. CDR3 region: CASSFMTGSNSPLHF. CDR3 nucleotide sequence: TGCGCCAGCAGCTTTATGACAGGGTCTAATTCACCCCTCCACTTT.

The chain employs TRBV5-5 and TRBJ1-2, with D uncertain. Germline lookup yields CDR1 SGHKS and CDR2 YYEKEE (reference sequence). The CDR3 sequence is 15 residues long. V was pared by 0 bases and J by 2 bases, with 11 bases between. The CDR3 region is CASSLGPSENYGYTF. In nucleotides, the CDR3 is TGTGCCAGCAGCTTGGGGCCTTCGGAGAACTATGGCTACACCTTC.

J is TRBJ2-7 and V is TRBV7-9, with no clear D. Trimming removed 5 bases from V and 0 bases from J, with 11 bases in between. CDR1 is SEHNR and CDR2 is FQNEAQ in the germline V gene (reference sequence). This CDR3 comprises 14 residues. CDR3 region: CASSPELRSYEQYF. CDR3 in DNA: TGTGCCAGCAGCCCCGAGCTGCGCTCCTACGAGCAGTACTTC.

CDR3 sequence: CASSLVEGNLGYTF. CDR3 bases: TGCGCCAGCAGCTTGGTTGAGGGCAATCTTGGCTACACCTTC. V gene TRBV5-1 combines with J gene TRBJ1-2, with D unresolved. The germline CDR1 and CDR2 sequences are SGHRS and YFSETQ. The CDR3 contains 14 residues. The germline V and J ends were trimmed by 0 bases and 7 bases, with 13 bases remaining between them. The full variable domain, in which reference TRBV5-1 and TRBJ1-2 provide the parts outside the CDR3, is KAGVTQTPRYLIKTRGQQVTLSCSPISGHRSVSWYQQTPGQGLQFLFEYFSETQRNKGNFPGRFSGRQFSNSRSEMNVSTLELGDSALYLCASSLVEGNLGYTFGSGTRLTVV.

This clone was picked up a small number of times. The chain employs TRBV5-6 and TRBJ2-1; D is uncertain. This CDR3 comprises 14 residues. Germline loops: CDR1 SGHDT, CDR2 YYEEEE. Between the trimmed V and J ends, which lost 1 base and 3 bases, there was a span of 8 bases. CDR3 DNA sequence: TGTGCCAGCAGCTTGCCCCGTAACTACAATGAGCAGTTCTTC. Its translation is CASSLPRNYNEQFF. Full variable domain (rest looked up from reference TRBV5-6 and TRBJ2-1): DAGVTQSPTHLIKTRGQQVTLRCSPKSGHDTVSWYQQALGQGPQFIFQYYEEEERQRGNFPDRFSGHQFPNYSSELNVNALLLGDSALYLCASSLPRNYNEQFFGPGTRLTVL.

The rearrangement links TRBV7-2 to TRBJ2-5; 7 bases match TRBD2. The ends lost 4 bases at V and 2 bases at J; junction bases unmatched: 16. This CDR3 is 18 amino acids long. CDR1 is SGHTA, CDR2 FQGNSA, per germline. CDR3 nucleotide sequence: TGTGCCAGCAGCTCCAAGAAATATCCGGGGGGTACACAAGAGACCCAGTACTTC. This encodes CASSSKKYPGGTQETQYF. Filled out from reference TRBV7-2 and TRBJ2-5, the complete variable domain reads GAGVSQSPSNKVTEKGKDVELRCDPISGHTALYWYRQSLGQGLEFLIYFQGNSAPDKSGLPSDRFSAERTGGSVSTLTIQRTQQEDSAVYLCASSSKKYPGGTQETQYFGPGTRLLVL.

V usage is TRBV11-3 and J usage is TRBJ1-2, with a possible D match to TRBD1 (6 bases). The germline V gene encodes CDR1 SGHNT and CDR2 YENEEA. Between the trimmed V and J ends, which lost 5 bases and 6 bases, there was a span of 13 bases. CDR3 length: 13 amino acids. CDR3 in amino acids: CASSTQGLDGYTF. In DNA form, the CDR3 reads TGTGCCAGCAGCACACAGGGCCTGGATGGCTACACCTTC.

The V call is TRBV19, the J call TRBJ2-5; D perhaps matches TRBD2 (6 bases). Trimming cost V 9 bases and J 1 base, with 15 bases left between them. The CDR3 runs 14 residues. CDR1 is LNHDA, CDR2 SQIVND, per germline (reference sequence). The CDR3 is CASQIAAGQETQYF. DNA of the CDR3: TGTGCCAGCCAAATAGCGGCGGGCCAAGAGACCCAGTACTTC.

The J gene is TRBJ1-5, the V gene TRBV28; 9 bases are a match to TRBD1. J lost 6 bases, V lost 6 bases, and 12 bases had no gene match. CDR1 is MDHEN, CDR2 SYDVKM, per germline. The CDR3 has 16 residues. CDR3 residues: CASSRDREFILQPQHF. As DNA, the CDR3 is TGTGCCAGCAGCCGGGACAGGGAGTTTATACTTCAGCCCCAGCATTTT. The entire variable domain, with the rest obtained from reference TRBV28 and TRBJ1-5, is as follows: DVKVTQSSRYLVKRTGEKVFLECVQDMDHENMFWYRQDPGLGLRLIYFSYDVKMKEKGDIPEGYSVSREKKERFSLILESASTNQTSMYLCASSRDREFILQPQHFGDGTRLSIL.

This chain uses TRBV9 with TRBJ2-2; 8 bases are a match to TRBD2. The CDR3 is made up of 15 amino acids. Trimming cost V 4 bases and J 4 bases; bases outside gene matches: 6. Germline CDR1 reads SGDLS; CDR2 reads YYNGEE. The CDR3 DNA follows: TGTGCCAGCAGCTCGGGGGGGTTCAGCACCGGGGAGCTGTTTTTT. As protein: CASSSGGFSTGELFF.

This clone has just a few counts. V is TRBV6-6 and J is TRBJ1-4, with D uncertain. Germline-derived CDR1 and CDR2 are MNHNY and SVGAGI (reference sequence). Trimming stripped 6 bases from V and 0 bases from J, with 11 bases between. This CDR3 has 15 residues. The CDR3 here is CASRYRQTTNEKLFF. The CDR3 region has the DNA TGTGCCAGCAGGTACCGACAAACAACTAATGAAAAACTGTTTTTT.

This chain uses TRBV9 with TRBJ2-5; TRBD2 matches at 10 bases. This CDR3 has 16 amino acids. After removal of 0 bases from V and 1 base from J, the junction contained 3 bases not matched to a gene. The germline V gene has CDR1 SGDLS and CDR2 YYNGEE. The CDR3 reads CASSVGSGGSQETQYF. As DNA, the CDR3 is TGTGCCAGCAGCGTAGGTAGCGGGGGGTCCCAAGAGACCCAGTACTTC.

V is TRBV7-9 and J is TRBJ2-5; 11 bases align to TRBD1. After removal of 2 bases from V and 5 bases from J, the junction contained 7 bases not matched to a gene. The CDR3 spans 16 residues. Germline CDR1 SEHNR, CDR2 FQNEAQ (reference sequence). The CDR3 sequence is CASSLLGQGGEETQYF. In DNA, the CDR3 is TGTGCCAGCAGCTTACTGGGACAGGGGGGCGAGGAGACCCAGTACTTC.

The V and J genes are TRBV10-1 and TRBJ1-2; D is perhaps TRBD1 (5 bases). The CDR3 has 14 amino acids. V lost 0 bases and J lost 4, with 9 bases in between. Looked up from germline, CDR1 is WNHNN and CDR2 is SYGVQD (reference sequence). In DNA, the CDR3 is TGCGCCAGCAGTGAGTCCGGACATCCCTATGGCTACACCTTC. Translation: CASSESGHPYGYTF.

The rearrangement joins TRBV7-6 to TRBJ2-3, with D uncertain. The germline gives CDR1 SGHVS, CDR2 FNYEAQ. This CDR3 is built from 14 residues. The V end lost 0 bases, the J end lost 3 bases, and 7 bases lay between the germline ends. CDR3 in DNA: TGTGCCAGCAGCTTAGCGGGCAAGACAGATACGCAGTATTTT. Translation: CASSLAGKTDTQYF.

The rearrangement links TRBV5-4 to TRBJ1-2, with D possibly matching TRBD1 (6 bases). V shed 2 bases and J shed 1 base, with 18 bases lying between them. The CDR3 is 17 residues long. In germline, CDR1 is SGHNT, CDR2 YYREEE (reference sequence). CDR3 sequence reads: CASSFSLLLDSNYGYTF. The CDR3 DNA reads as TGTGCCAGCAGCTTCTCCCTACTCCTGGACAGTAACTATGGCTACACCTTC.

This clone was counted a single time. The rearrangement uses TRBV2 and TRBJ2-5; D is unresolved. The germline CDR1 and CDR2 sequences are SNHLY and FYNNEI. V was trimmed by 3 bases and J by 4 bases, leaving 12 bases between them. This CDR3 region has 14 residues. The CDR3: CASSDNRVGETQYF. CDR3 bases: TGTGCCAGCAGTGATAATCGGGTGGGAGAGACCCAGTACTTC.

In nucleotides, the CDR3 is TGCGCCAGCAGCCGTGCTCTTGGACTAGAATCCTACAATGAGCAGTTCTTC. Protein: CASSRALGLESYNEQFF. The V call is TRBV5-1, the J call TRBJ2-1; 7 bases align to TRBD2. V gave up 4 bases and J gave up 1 base; unmatched junction bases: 11. This CDR3 is 17 amino acids long. The germline CDR1 and CDR2 sequences are SGHRS and YFSETQ.

J is TRBJ2-5 and V is TRBV19; maybe TRBD2 (6 bases). This CDR3 is 16 amino acids long. Germline V CDR1 and CDR2: LNHDA, SQIVND (reference sequence). Deletions cut 1 base from V and 2 bases from J, with 14 bases between. In DNA form, the CDR3 reads TGTGCCAGTAGTATAGGTGGACTACTTCCGCAAGAGACCCAGTACTTC. Residues: CASSIGGLLPQETQYF.

This chain links TRBV6-6 with TRBJ1-5; no clear D gene. The CDR3 totals 16 residues. Germline V gene sequence: CDR1 MNHNY, CDR2 SVGAGI (reference sequence). V lost 5 bases and J 0 bases, leaving 14 bases between the germline ends. CDR3 sequence reads: CASSPRGLVSNQPQHF. CDR3 nucleotide sequence: TGTGCCAGCAGTCCACGGGGATTAGTTAGCAATCAGCCCCAGCATTTT.

The chain couples TRBV7-9 to TRBJ2-7; TRBD2 might be the D (7 bases). Germline values: CDR1 SEHNR, CDR2 FQNEAQ (reference sequence). The CDR3 spans 15 residues. V lost 1 base to trimming and J lost 0 bases, with 10 bases between them. CDR3 sequence: CASSLEGGSSYEQYV. DNA for the CDR3: TGTGCCAGCAGCTTAGAGGGGGGGAGCTCCTACGAGCAGTACGTC.

This chain connects TRBV28 to TRBJ1-1; 8 bases line up with TRBD1. The V gene end was trimmed by 6 bases and the J gene end by 3 bases; junction bases not matched to a gene: 6. Germline loops: CDR1 MDHEN, CDR2 SYDVKM. CDR3 length: 14 amino acids. CDR3 bases: TGTGCCAGCAGACCCGACAGGGGATACACTGAAGCTTTCTTT. It specifies CASRPDRGYTEAFF.